These T cell receptor beta chains were read from a single sample in a study of blood T cell repertoires in COVID-19. The table came from immunoSEQ multiplex PCR; TCRdb's copy has only in-frame clones and leaves some out. The data contain 350,000 to 550,000 clones, about 85% of them singletons. Sequencing was carried out using PBMCs or T cells enriched from blood (not recorded which). These TCRs come from a woman under 30 with acute COVID-19. The CDR3 runs from the conserved cysteine through the conserved F or W. The D gene is left open where the match is weak. Clone size is not always given. Where it is, it says once, few, many or a class for expanded clones.

TRBV11-1,NA,NA,TRBJ2-1,CASSLEAPGYNEQFF,TGTGCCAGCAGCTTAGAGGCCCCAGGTTACAATGAGCAGTTCTTC
TRBV3-1/TRBV3-2,TRBD2,NA,TRBJ2-3,CASSQEREGDTDTQYF,TGTGCCAGCAGCCAGGAGCGGGAGGGGGACACAGATACGCAGTATTTT
TRBV29-1,TRBD2,NA,TRBJ2-1,CSDQRGGLGEQFF,TGCAGCGACCAGCGGGGGGGCCTGGGTGAGCAGTTCTTC
TRBV7-9,NA,few,TRBJ2-6,CASSLAASVGANVLTF,TGTGCCAGCAGCTTAGCGGCCTCCGTCGGGGCCAACGTCCTGACTTTC
TRBV7-2,TRBD1,NA,TRBJ1-3,CASSLDRGGNTIYF,TGTGCCAGCAGCTTAGACAGGGGAGGAAACACCATATATTTT
TRBV28,NA,NA,TRBJ2-7,CASRGTRGHEQYF,TGTGCCAGCAGAGGGACCAGGGGCCACGAGCAGTACTTC
TRBV30,NA,NA,TRBJ2-7,CAWSYVGREQYF,TGTGCCTGGAGCTACGTCGGTCGGGAGCAGTACTTC
TRBV28,TRBD2,NA,TRBJ2-1,CASSWTSGLGSSYNEQFF,TGTGCCAGCAGTTGGACTAGCGGGCTAGGAAGCTCCTACAATGAGCAGTTCTTC
TRBV19,NA,once,TRBJ1-1,CASSRQNMNTEAFF,TGTGCCAGTAGTCGACAAAACATGAACACTGAAGCTTTCTTT
TRBV10-3,NA,NA,TRBJ1-1,CAISEGGRDTEAFF,TGTGCCATCAGTGAGGGAGGGAGAGACACCGAAGCTTTCTTT
TRBV28,TRBD1,once,TRBJ2-7,CASSLGGDRGYEQYF,TGTGCCAGCAGTTTAGGGGGGGACAGGGGCTACGAGCAGTACTTC
TRBV19,NA,NA,TRBJ1-1,CASRASGVLTEAFF,TGTGCCAGTAGGGCCTCAGGGGTACTCACTGAAGCTTTCTTT
TRBV28,NA,NA,TRBJ1-1,CASSLFPWEGVTEAFF,TGTGCCAGCAGTTTATTCCCCTGGGAGGGGGTGACTGAAGCTTTCTTT
TRBV11-2,NA,NA,TRBJ1-3,CASSLDPGTGNTIYF,TGTGCCAGCAGCTTAGACCCAGGCACTGGAAACACCATATATTTT
TRBV4-1,NA,few,TRBJ1-6,CASSQWDWVPLHF,TGCGCCAGCAGCCAATGGGACTGGGTTCCCCTCCACTTT
TRBV5-5,TRBD1,NA,TRBJ2-1,CASNPSRDRGSNEQFF,TGTGCCAGCAACCCGTCGCGGGACAGGGGGAGCAATGAGCAGTTCTTC
TRBV3-1/TRBV3-2,TRBD1,NA,TRBJ1-2,CASSQVGTGNGYTF,TGTGCCAGCAGCCAAGTCGGGACAGGGAATGGCTACACCTTC
TRBV2,TRBD1,NA,TRBJ1-1,CASRPESAGGAFF,TGTGCCAGCAGACCAGAGTCGGCAGGGGGAGCTTTCTTT
TRBV29-1,NA,NA,TRBJ2-2,CSTEESNTGELFF,TGCAGCACCGAGGAATCAAACACCGGGGAGCTGTTTTTT
TRBV4-1,NA,once,TRBJ1-3,CASSHQSPHGNTIYF,TGCGCCAGCAGCCACCAATCCCCCCATGGAAACACCATATATTTT
TRBV5-4,NA,NA,TRBJ2-2,CASSFIGDTGELFF,TGTGCCAGCAGCTTCATAGGGGACACCGGGGAGCTGTTTTTT
TRBV7-2,TRBD1,NA,TRBJ1-1,CASSLALYRGQTEAFF,TGTGCCAGCAGCTTAGCGCTTTACAGGGGGCAAACTGAAGCTTTCTTT
TRBV30,NA,NA,TRBJ2-2,CAWMTGANTGELFF,TGTGCCTGGATGACAGGCGCTAACACCGGGGAGCTGTTTTTT
TRBV29-1,TRBD1,NA,TRBJ1-2,CSVERRTGVNF,TGCAGCGTTGAGCGTCGGACAGGGGTCAACTTC
TRBV7-2,TRBD1,NA,TRBJ1-4,CASTLSGTGSEKLFF,TGTGCCAGCACCCTTTCAGGGACAGGCTCGGAAAAACTGTTTTTT
TRBV3-1/TRBV3-2,NA,NA,TRBJ2-7,CASSQDIRATYEQYF,TGTGCCAGCAGCCAAGATATACGCGCGACCTACGAGCAGTACTTC
TRBV19,NA,NA,TRBJ2-1,CASTLGKGGYNEQFF,TGTGCCAGTACCCTGGGAAAGGGGGGGTACAATGAGCAGTTCTTC
TRBV7-9,TRBD2,few,TRBJ2-5,CASSYQAGGQETQYF,TGTGCCAGCAGCTACCAAGCGGGGGGACAAGAGACCCAGTACTTC
TRBV7-2,TRBD2,few,TRBJ2-7,CASSLAAGLVYEQYF,TGTGCCAGCAGCTTAGCCGCGGGACTAGTCTACGAGCAGTACTTC
TRBV5-4,TRBD2,NA,TRBJ2-3,CASSPGTSGRAVDTQYF,TGTGCCAGCAGCCCCGGGACTAGCGGGAGGGCCGTAGATACGCAGTATTTT
TRBV5-5,TRBD2,NA,TRBJ2-1,CASSYRSGRDANEQFF,TGTGCCAGCAGCTACCGCAGCGGGAGGGACGCCAATGAGCAGTTCTTC
TRBV5-1,TRBD1,few,TRBJ2-7,CASSLETGAFGEQYF,TGCGCCAGCAGCTTGGAGACAGGGGCTTTCGGAGAGCAGTACTTC
TRBV6-6,TRBD2,NA,TRBJ2-1,CASSYSARTSGIEQFF,TGTGCCAGCAGTTACTCCGCCCGGACTAGCGGGATTGAGCAGTTCTTC
TRBV29-1,NA,NA,TRBJ1-2,CSVDVGYGYTF,TGCAGCGTTGATGTCGGGTATGGCTACACCTTC
TRBV6-6,TRBD1,once,TRBJ2-2,CASSSTRDRGGGELFF,TGTGCCAGCAGTTCAACCCGGGACAGGGGGGGAGGGGAGCTGTTTTTT
TRBV12-3/TRBV12-4,NA,NA,TRBJ2-7,CASSLEAGYEQYF,TGTGCCAGCAGTTTAGAGGCGGGCTACGAGCAGTACTTC
TRBV4-1,NA,once,TRBJ1-5,CASSHRVGQRNQPQHF,TGCGCCAGCAGCCATAGGGTGGGACAACGAAATCAGCCCCAGCATTTT
TRBV10-3,NA,once,TRBJ2-3,CAISESRGRARTDTQYF,TGTGCCATCAGTGAGTCGAGGGGGAGGGCCAGGACAGATACGCAGTATTTT
TRBV18,TRBD2,NA,TRBJ2-1,CASSSGTSGYNEQFF,TGTGCCAGCTCATCTGGGACTAGCGGATACAATGAGCAGTTCTTC
TRBV10-2,TRBD2,NA,TRBJ2-1,CASRDLAGEKNEQFF,TGCGCCAGCAGGGACCTCGCGGGAGAAAAGAATGAGCAGTTCTTC
TRBV15,TRBD2,NA,TRBJ2-7,CATREGSGSLHEQYF,TGTGCCACCAGGGAGGGTAGCGGGAGTCTCCACGAGCAGTACTTC
TRBV4-3,NA,NA,TRBJ2-7,CASSPAGSSYEQYF,TGCGCCAGCAGTCCGGCGGGAAGCTCCTACGAGCAGTACTTC
TRBV10-3,TRBD2,few,TRBJ2-7,CAISESTSGNREQYF,TGTGCCATCAGTGAGTCGACTAGCGGGAATCGCGAGCAGTACTTC
TRBV6-5,TRBD2,NA,TRBJ2-2,CASSRRLAGAGELFF,TGTGCCAGCAGTCGAAGACTAGCGGGAGCCGGGGAGCTGTTTTTT
TRBV15,TRBD2,NA,TRBJ2-6,CATTQRRGALSGANVLTF,TGTGCCACTACCCAACGGCGGGGGGCTCTAAGTGGGGCCAACGTCCTGACTTTC
TRBV9,NA,NA,TRBJ2-3,CASSPQGSRTRADTQYF,TGTGCCAGCAGCCCCCAGGGGTCCCGAACAAGGGCAGATACGCAGTATTTT
TRBV30,TRBD2,NA,TRBJ2-7,CAWTGGMSWDEQYF,TGTGCCTGGACCGGGGGGATGTCGTGGGACGAGCAGTACTTC
TRBV14,NA,NA,TRBJ2-2,CASSQGTDSSSTGELFF,TGTGCCAGCAGCCAAGGGACAGACTCGAGCAGCACCGGGGAGCTGTTTTTT
TRBV6-4,TRBD1,NA,TRBJ1-2,CASSPTGARGYTF,TGTGCCAGCAGTCCGACAGGGGCAAGGGGCTACACCTTC
TRBV20-1,NA,NA,TRBJ2-7,CSARSYYEQYF,TGCAGTGCTAGATCTTACTACGAGCAGTACTTC
TRBV27,NA,NA,TRBJ2-7,CASSPSGGGFYEQYF,TGTGCCAGCAGTCCTAGCGGAGGGGGGTTCTACGAGCAGTACTTC
TRBV9,TRBD1,NA,TRBJ2-1,CASSVVSIGTGDNEQFF,TGTGCCAGCAGCGTAGTGTCGATCGGGACAGGGGATAATGAGCAGTTCTTC
TRBV28,TRBD2,once,TRBJ2-1,CASSLRTSAYNEQFF,TGTGCCAGCAGTTTAAGGACTAGCGCCTACAATGAGCAGTTCTTC
TRBV6-1,TRBD1,once,TRBJ2-7,CASSDSGGTGLF,TGTGCCAGCAGTGATTCCGGCGGGACAGGTCTCTTC